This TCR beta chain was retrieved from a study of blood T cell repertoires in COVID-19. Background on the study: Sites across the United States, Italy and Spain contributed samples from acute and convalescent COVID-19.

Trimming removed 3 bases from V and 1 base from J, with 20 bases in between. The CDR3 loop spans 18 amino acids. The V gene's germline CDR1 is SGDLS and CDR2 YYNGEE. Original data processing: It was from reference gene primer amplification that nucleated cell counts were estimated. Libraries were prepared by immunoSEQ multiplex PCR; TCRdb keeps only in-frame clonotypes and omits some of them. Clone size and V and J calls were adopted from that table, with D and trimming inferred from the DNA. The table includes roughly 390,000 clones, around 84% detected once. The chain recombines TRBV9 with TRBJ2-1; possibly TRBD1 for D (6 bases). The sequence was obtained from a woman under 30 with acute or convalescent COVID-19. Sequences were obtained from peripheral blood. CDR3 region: CASSALSGGRGSYNEQFF. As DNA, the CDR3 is TGTGCCAGCAGCGCCCTTAGTGGGGGAAGGGGGTCCTACAATGAGCAGTTCTTC.